The 4 T cell receptor beta chains presented below share a single source sample, sequenced in a study of beta chain features in type 1 diabetes. Isolated RNA was reverse transcribed in full, so expressed TCRB transcripts were sequenced. Only in-frame clones appear in the TCRdb table, and some are missing; sequencing was by immunoSEQ multiplex PCR. The sample contains around 250,000 clones, less than 15% of which appear only once. Source material: naive CD4+ T cells from blood. These receptors were collected from a woman in her forties in good health.

The chain is built from TRBV5-1 and TRBJ2-5, with 10 bases lining up with TRBD2. The junction had 5 bases not matched to a gene; V was cut back by 2 bases and J by 1 base. There are 16 residues in the CDR3. Looked up from germline, CDR1 is SGHRS and CDR2 is YFSETQ. CDR3 coding DNA: TGCGCCAGCAGCTTAATTAGCGGGGGGCTCCAAGAGACCCAGTACTTC. Translating gives CASSLISGGLQETQYF.

The chain uses TRBV5-1 and TRBJ2-7; no clear D. The CDR3 loop spans 13 amino acids. Germline-derived CDR1 and CDR2 are SGHRS and YFSETQ. The germline V and J ends were trimmed by 0 bases and 4 bases, with 8 bases remaining between them. The CDR3 bases are TGCGCCAGCAGCTTGGAGGTAGCTTACGAGCAGTACTTC. Translating it yields CASSLEVAYEQYF.

This clone came up a few times. The rearrangement joins TRBV19 to TRBJ2-7, with 11 bases matching TRBD2. Germline-derived CDR1 and CDR2 are LNHDA and SQIVND (reference sequence). CDR3 length: 15 amino acids. After removal of 4 bases from V and 7 bases from J, the junction contained 9 bases not matched to a gene. The CDR3 reads CASSTGTSGSWEQYF. The CDR3 DNA follows: TGTGCCAGTAGTACGGGGACTAGCGGCTCCTGGGAGCAGTACTTC.

The chain links TRBV6-5 to TRBJ2-7; TRBD1 might be the D (6 bases). Looked up from germline, CDR1 is MNHEY and CDR2 is SVGAGI. The CDR3 runs 13 residues. V lost 2 bases and J 3 bases, leaving 8 bases between the germline ends. This chain's CDR3 is CASSYGQLYEQYF. In DNA form, the CDR3 reads TGTGCCAGCAGTTACGGACAGCTCTACGAGCAGTACTTC.